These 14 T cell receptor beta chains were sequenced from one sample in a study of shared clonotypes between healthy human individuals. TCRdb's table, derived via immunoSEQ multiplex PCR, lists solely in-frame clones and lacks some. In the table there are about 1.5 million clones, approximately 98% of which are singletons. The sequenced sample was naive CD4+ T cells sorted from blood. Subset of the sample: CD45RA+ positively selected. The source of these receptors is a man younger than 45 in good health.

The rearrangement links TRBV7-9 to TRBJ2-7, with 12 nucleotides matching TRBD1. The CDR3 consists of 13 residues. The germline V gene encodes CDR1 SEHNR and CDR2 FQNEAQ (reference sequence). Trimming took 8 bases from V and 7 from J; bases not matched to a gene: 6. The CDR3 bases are TGTGCCAGCTGGGGACAGGGGGCTGGGGAGCAGTACTTC. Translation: CASWGQGAGEQYF. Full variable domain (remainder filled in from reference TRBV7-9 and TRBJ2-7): DTGVSQNPRHKITKRGQNVTFRCDPISEHNRLYWYRQTLGQGPEFLTYFQNEAQLEKSRLLSDRFSAERPKGSFSTLEIQRTEQGDSAMYLCASWGQGAGEQYFGPGTRLTVT.

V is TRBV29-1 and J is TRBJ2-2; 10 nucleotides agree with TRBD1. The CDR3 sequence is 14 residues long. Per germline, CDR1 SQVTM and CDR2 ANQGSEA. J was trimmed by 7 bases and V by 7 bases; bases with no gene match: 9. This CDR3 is CSASGTGVVGELFF. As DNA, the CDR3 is TGCAGCGCCTCGGGGACAGGGGTAGTCGGGGAGCTGTTTTTT.

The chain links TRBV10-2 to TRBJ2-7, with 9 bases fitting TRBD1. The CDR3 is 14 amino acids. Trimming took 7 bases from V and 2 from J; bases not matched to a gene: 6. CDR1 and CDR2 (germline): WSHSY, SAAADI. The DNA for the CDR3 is TGCGCCAGCAAAGCCGGGACAGGGCCCTACGAGCAGTACTTC. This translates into CASKAGTGPYEQYF.

The DNA for the CDR3 is TGTGCCAGCAGCTCTGTAGGTTGGCAGGATGAATACTATGGCTACACCTTC. It encodes CASSSVGWQDEYYGYTF. This chain links TRBV9 with TRBJ1-2, with no clear D. CDR1 is SGDLS and CDR2 is YYNGEE in the germline V gene. This CDR3 is 17 amino acids long. V dropped 4 bases and J dropped 3 bases, with 22 bases sitting between them.

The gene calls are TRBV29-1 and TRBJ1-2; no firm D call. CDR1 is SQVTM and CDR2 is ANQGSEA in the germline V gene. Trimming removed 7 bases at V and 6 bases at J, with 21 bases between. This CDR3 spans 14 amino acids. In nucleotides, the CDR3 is TGCAGCGCTGACCCCCCGGACCTCAAAGATGGCTACACCTTC. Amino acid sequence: CSADPPDLKDGYTF.

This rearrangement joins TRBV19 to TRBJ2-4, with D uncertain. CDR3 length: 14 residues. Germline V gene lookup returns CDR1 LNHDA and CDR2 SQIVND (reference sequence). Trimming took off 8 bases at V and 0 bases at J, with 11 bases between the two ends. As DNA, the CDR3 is TGTGCCAGTTCGGAAGAGGTAGCCAAAAACATTCAGTACTTC. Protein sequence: CASSEEVAKNIQYF. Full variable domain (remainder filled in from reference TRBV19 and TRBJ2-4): DGGITQSPKYLFRKEGQNVTLSCEQNLNHDAMYWYRQDPGQGLRLIYYSQIVNDFQKGDIAEGYSVSREKKESFPLTVTSAQKNPTAFYLCASSEEVAKNIQYFGAGTRLSVL.

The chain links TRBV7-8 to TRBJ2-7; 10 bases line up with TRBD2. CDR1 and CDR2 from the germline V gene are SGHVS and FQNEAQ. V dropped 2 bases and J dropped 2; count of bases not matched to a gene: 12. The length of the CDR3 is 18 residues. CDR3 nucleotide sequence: TGTGCCAGCAGCTTATCCGGGACTAGCGTCAGCTTCACCTACGAGCAGTACTTC. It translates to CASSLSGTSVSFTYEQYF.

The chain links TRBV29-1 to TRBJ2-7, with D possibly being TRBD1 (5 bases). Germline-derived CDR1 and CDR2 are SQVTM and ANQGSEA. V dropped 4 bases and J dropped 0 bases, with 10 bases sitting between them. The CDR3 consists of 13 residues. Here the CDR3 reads CSVGQPPSYEQYF. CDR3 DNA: TGCAGCGTTGGACAGCCCCCCTCCTACGAGCAGTACTTC.

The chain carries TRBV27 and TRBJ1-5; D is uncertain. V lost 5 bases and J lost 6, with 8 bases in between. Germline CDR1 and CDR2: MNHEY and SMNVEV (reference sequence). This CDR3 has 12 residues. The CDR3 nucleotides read TGTGCCAGCAGTGGACGGCTTCAGCCCCAGCATTTT. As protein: CASSGRLQPQHF.

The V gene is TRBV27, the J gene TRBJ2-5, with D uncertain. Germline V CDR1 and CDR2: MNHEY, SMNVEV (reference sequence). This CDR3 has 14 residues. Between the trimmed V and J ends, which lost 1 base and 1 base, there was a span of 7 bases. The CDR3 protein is CASSLYKAQETQYF. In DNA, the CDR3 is TGTGCCAGCAGTTTATACAAGGCCCAAGAGACCCAGTACTTC.

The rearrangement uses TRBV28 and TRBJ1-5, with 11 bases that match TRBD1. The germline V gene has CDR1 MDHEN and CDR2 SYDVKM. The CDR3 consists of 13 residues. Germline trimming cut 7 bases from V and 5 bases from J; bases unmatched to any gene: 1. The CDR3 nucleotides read TGTGCCAGCATGGGACAGGGGGATCAGCCCCAGCATTTT. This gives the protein CASMGQGDQPQHF.

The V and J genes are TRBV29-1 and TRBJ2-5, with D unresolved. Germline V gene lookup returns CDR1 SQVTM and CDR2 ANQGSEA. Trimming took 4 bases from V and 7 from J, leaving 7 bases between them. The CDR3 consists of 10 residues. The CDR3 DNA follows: TGCAGCGTTGGTTTAGGGACCCAGTACTTC. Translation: CSVGLGTQYF.

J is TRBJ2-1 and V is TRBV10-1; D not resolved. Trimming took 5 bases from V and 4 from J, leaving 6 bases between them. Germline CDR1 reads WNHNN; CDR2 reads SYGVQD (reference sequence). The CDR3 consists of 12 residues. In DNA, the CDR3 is TGCGCCAGCAGTCCAGGATACAATGAGCAGTTCTTC. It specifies CASSPGYNEQFF.

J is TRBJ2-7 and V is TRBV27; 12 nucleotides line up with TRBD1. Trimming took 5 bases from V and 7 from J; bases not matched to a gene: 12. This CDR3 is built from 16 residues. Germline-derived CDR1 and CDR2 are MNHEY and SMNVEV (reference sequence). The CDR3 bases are TGTGCCAGCAGTATACTCCCGGGACAGGGGGCGGGGGAGCAGTACTTC. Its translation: CASSILPGQGAGEQYF.